This T cell receptor beta chain was retrieved from a study of human T cells and chemical hapten exposure. About the research overall: Scalp application of diphenylcyclopropenone was performed weekly in patients across the entire approximately 23-week study. Whole-study results and caveats: Positive correlation was observed between PT1 expanded TCR counts and patch test score. Relative to control repertoires, expanded TCRs gave rise to significantly more large CDR3 similarity clusters.

The CDR3 runs 16 residues. CDR1 is ENHRY, CDR2 SYGVKD, per germline. V was pared by 6 bases and J by 0 bases, with 16 bases between. From the RACE reads, TCRdb called clonotypes with MiXCR, one entry per CDR3 protein. The profile covers 40,000 or so distinct CDR3 sequences, with under 5% appearing a single time and roughly a quarter taken by the ten largest. This clonotype was seen more than once but under ten times. The target antigen is unknown. Sample time point: patch test 1, 2 weeks after DPC sensitization. The treatment here: therapeutic diphenylcyclopropenone sensitization with weekly scalp DPC. Unfractionated whole blood served as the source for total RNA extraction. Prior to application of each patch test, blood was drawn.

The TCR was taken from a man aged 50-59 years with alopecia areata. Some clones in this sample may be carry-over from other donors' samples. The specimen was whole blood, collected in connection with sensitization to the hapten diphenylcyclopropenone (DPC). This rearrangement joins TRBV10-3 to TRBJ2-3, with unresolved D. The CDR3 region is CAIRTPNAPSTDTQYF. The DNA of the CDR3 is TGTGCCATCAGGACGCCAAACGCTCCTAGCACAGATACGCAGTATTTT.